The 14 T cell receptor beta chains in this list originate from one sample, sequenced in a study of T cell responses to AZD1222 COVID-19 vaccine. Sequencing was performed with immunoSEQ multiplex PCR; in TCRdb, only in-frame clones are kept and a portion is missing. The sample lists about 140,000 clones, about nine tenths occurring once. Sequenced here: peripheral blood, sampled on day 0 of AZD1222 vaccination. Receptors originate from an adult in good health.

The chain recombines TRBV11-2 with TRBJ2-7, with 9 bases aligning to TRBD1. Germline CDR1 is SGHAT and CDR2 is FQNNGV. CDR3 length: 16 amino acids. The V and J ends lost 5 bases and 2 bases, in that order; junction bases with no gene match: 10. The CDR3 loop is CASSNILRTGAYEQYF. In DNA form, the CDR3 reads TGTGCCAGCAGCAACATCCTTAGGACAGGGGCCTACGAGCAGTACTTC.

The CDR3 loop is CAWTASGRGTGELFF. The CDR3 DNA follows: TGTGCCTGGACGGCTAGCGGGAGAGGGACCGGGGAGCTGTTTTTT. This chain uses TRBV30 with TRBJ2-2, with 10 bases matching TRBD2. The V gene end was trimmed by 4 bases and the J gene end by 5 bases; junction bases not matched to a gene: 7. This CDR3 spans 15 amino acids. Germline loops: CDR1 GTSNPN, CDR2 SVGIG (reference sequence).

The rearrangement joins TRBV5-1 to TRBJ1-2; weak D call: TRBD1 (6 bases). The CDR3 totals 12 residues. CDR1 SGHRS and CDR2 YFSETQ come from the germline V gene. Trimming took 4 bases from V and 6 from J, leaving 10 bases between them. The CDR3 DNA is TGCGCCAGCAGCGGCGGGGGGCATGGCTACACCTTC. It is translated as CASSGGGHGYTF.

This sequence joins TRBV18 and TRBJ1-2, with a possible D match to TRBD1 (6 bases). The V gene's germline CDR1 is KGHSH and CDR2 LQKENI. With 2 bases removed from V and 1 base from J, the gap between germline ends came to 11 bases. The CDR3 is 15 amino acids. This CDR3 reads CASSPDRTFNYGYTF. CDR3 DNA sequence: TGTGCCAGCTCACCAGACAGGACTTTTAACTATGGCTACACCTTC.

The chain recombines TRBV27 with TRBJ2-2; 10 nucleotides agree with TRBD2. The V gene's germline CDR1 is MNHEY and CDR2 SMNVEV (reference sequence). Trimming cost V 2 bases and J 7 bases; bases outside gene matches: 4. The CDR3 covers 15 residues. The DNA for the CDR3 is TGTGCCAGCAGTTTACTAGCGGGAGTACACGGGGAGCTGTTTTTT. Translation: CASSLLAGVHGELFF.

This clone showed up just a few times. The V and J genes are TRBV9 and TRBJ2-2, with a possible D match to TRBD1 (6 bases). V was clipped by 4 bases and J by 7 bases, with 17 bases between them. Germline lookup yields CDR1 SGDLS and CDR2 YYNGEE. There are 15 residues in the CDR3. As DNA, the CDR3 is TGTGCCAGCAGCCCCAAAACAGGGAGAGTCGGGGAGCTGTTTTTT. The encoded protein is CASSPKTGRVGELFF.

A few counts support this clone. Mismatch with germline at one junction end may stem from a read error. The rearrangement joins TRBV5-5 to TRBJ1-4, with 7 bases matching TRBD1. The CDR3 covers 14 residues. CDR1 and CDR2 from the germline V gene are SGHKS and YYEKEE (reference sequence). The chain's CDR3 is CASSFGTAYSMMTF. CDR3 coding DNA: TGTGCCAGCAGCTTCGGGACAGCCTATTCCATGATGACTTTT.

The V and J genes are TRBV10-3 and TRBJ2-7; perhaps TRBD1 as D (6 bases). The germline gives CDR1 ENHRY, CDR2 SYGVKD. The CDR3 totals 15 residues. V dropped 2 bases and J dropped 2 bases, with 13 bases sitting between them. In DNA form, the CDR3 reads TGTGCCATCAGTGAGGGACAGCTGCTTCCCTACGAGCAGTACTTC. Translation gives CAISEGQLLPYEQYF.

The rearrangement joins TRBV6-5 to TRBJ2-7; TRBD2 matches 12 bases. Germline trimming cut 3 bases from V and 7 bases from J; bases unmatched to any gene: 7. Germline CDR1 MNHEY, CDR2 SVGAGI. The CDR3 contains 15 residues. The CDR3, as DNA: TGTGCCAGCAGTTATAGGACTAGCGGGATTCGTGAGCAGTACTTC. Protein sequence: CASSYRTSGIREQYF.

The chain joins TRBV5-6 to TRBJ1-1, with D possibly being TRBD1 (6 bases). CDR1 is SGHDT and CDR2 is YYEEEE in the germline V gene. This CDR3 is built from 15 residues. V lost 3 bases, J lost 4 bases, and 16 bases lay in between. The chain's CDR3 is CASSSGGRDGTEAFF. Written as DNA, the CDR3 is TGTGCCAGCAGCTCGGGGGGCAGGGACGGCACTGAAGCTTTCTTT.

The chain employs TRBV2 and TRBJ2-7, with TRBD2 as a possible D gene (5 bases). Looked up from germline, CDR1 is SNHLY and CDR2 is FYNNEI. The CDR3 runs to 14 residues. Trimming took off 2 bases at V and 7 bases at J, with 15 bases between the two ends. The CDR3 loop is CASSETIISGEQYF. The CDR3 DNA sequence: TGTGCCAGCAGTGAAACTATCATATCGGGGGAGCAGTACTTC.

DNA of the CDR3: TGTGCCAGCAGCCGGGGGGGCCCGGGACTAGCGGGGATGGCGCAGTATTTT. Translated: CASSRGGPGLAGMAQYF. This chain connects TRBV11-2 to TRBJ2-3; TRBD2 aligns across 13 bases. Germline CDR1 is SGHAT and CDR2 is FQNNGV. This CDR3 comprises 17 residues. Unmatched junction bases numbered 15, after V lost 5 bases and J lost 10 bases.

The chain couples TRBV12-5 to TRBJ2-7; D ambiguous. The CDR3 has 13 amino acids. The ends were cut back, 6 bases at V and 3 bases at J, with 12 bases in the middle. Germline lookup yields CDR1 LGHNT and CDR2 FRNRAP. The CDR3 DNA follows: TGTGCTAGTGGACCACCCAGTTACTACGAGCAGTACTTC. Residues: CASGPPSYYEQYF.

The chain is built from TRBV5-1 and TRBJ1-2, with 7 bases fitting TRBD1. With 3 bases clipped from V and 6 bases from J, the junction kept 8 bases outside the gene matches. Germline assignment: CDR1 SGHRS and CDR2 YFSETQ. The CDR3 loop spans 14 amino acids. CDR3 in amino acids: CASSSTGTVNGYTF. DNA of the CDR3: TGCGCCAGCAGCTCTACCGGGACAGTTAATGGCTACACCTTC. Complete variable domain (other parts from reference TRBV5-1 and TRBJ1-2): KAGVTQTPRYLIKTRGQQVTLSCSPISGHRSVSWYQQTPGQGLQFLFEYFSETQRNKGNFPGRFSGRQFSNSRSEMNVSTLELGDSALYLCASSSTGTVNGYTFGSGTRLTVV.